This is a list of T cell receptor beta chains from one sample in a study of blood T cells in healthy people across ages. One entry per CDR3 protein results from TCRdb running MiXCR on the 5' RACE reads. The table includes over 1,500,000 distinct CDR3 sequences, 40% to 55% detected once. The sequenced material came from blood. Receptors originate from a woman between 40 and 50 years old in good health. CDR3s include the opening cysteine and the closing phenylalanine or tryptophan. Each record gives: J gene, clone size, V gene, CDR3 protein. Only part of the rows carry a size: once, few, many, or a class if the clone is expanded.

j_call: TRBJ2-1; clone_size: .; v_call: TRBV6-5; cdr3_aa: CASSYSYRAGGSYNEQFF
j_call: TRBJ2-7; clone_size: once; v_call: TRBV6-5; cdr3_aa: CASSRDRAADEQYF
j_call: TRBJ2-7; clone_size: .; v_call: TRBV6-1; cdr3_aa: CASNDGGPSYEQYF
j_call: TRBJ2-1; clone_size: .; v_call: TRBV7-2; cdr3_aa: CASSLERGGVSEQFF
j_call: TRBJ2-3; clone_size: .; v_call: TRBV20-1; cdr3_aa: CSAGTPGTQYF
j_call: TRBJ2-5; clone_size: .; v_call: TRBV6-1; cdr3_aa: CASSERASGGRQETQYF
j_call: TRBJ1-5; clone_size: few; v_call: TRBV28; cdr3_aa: CASAGGFNQPQHF
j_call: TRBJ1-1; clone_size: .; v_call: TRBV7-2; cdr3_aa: CASSLGWSEAFF
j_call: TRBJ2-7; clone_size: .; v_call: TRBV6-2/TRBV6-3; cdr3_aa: CASSYKLGGEQYF
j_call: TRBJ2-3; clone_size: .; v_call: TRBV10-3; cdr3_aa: CAISLGQGISTDTQYF
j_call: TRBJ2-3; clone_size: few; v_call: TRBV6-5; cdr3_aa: CASRGPVGPDTQYF
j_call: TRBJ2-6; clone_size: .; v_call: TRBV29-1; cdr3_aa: CSVRVSGANVLTF
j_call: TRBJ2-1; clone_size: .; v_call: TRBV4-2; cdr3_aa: CASSQAAGGAYNEQFF
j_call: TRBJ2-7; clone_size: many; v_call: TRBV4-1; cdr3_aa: CASSQDRDEQYF
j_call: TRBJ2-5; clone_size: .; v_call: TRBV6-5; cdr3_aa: CASKMSGTRTQETQYF
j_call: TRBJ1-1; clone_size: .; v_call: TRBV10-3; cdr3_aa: CAISESPRMPGQAFF
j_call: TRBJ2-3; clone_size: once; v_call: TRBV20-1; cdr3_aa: CSAKSAGGTDTQYF
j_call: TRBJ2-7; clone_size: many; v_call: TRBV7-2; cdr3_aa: CASSLRQGYEQYF
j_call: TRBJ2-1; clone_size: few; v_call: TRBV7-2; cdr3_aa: CASSLNRVSNEQFF
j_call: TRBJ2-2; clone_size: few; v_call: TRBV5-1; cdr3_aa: CASRAWGSNTGELFF
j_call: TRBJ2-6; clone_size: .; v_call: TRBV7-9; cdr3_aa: CASSSRGETGANVLTF
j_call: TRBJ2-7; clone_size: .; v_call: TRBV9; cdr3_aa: CASSHLRQGPDEQYF
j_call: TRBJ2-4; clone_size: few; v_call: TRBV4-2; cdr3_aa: CASSQASRISTGNIQYF
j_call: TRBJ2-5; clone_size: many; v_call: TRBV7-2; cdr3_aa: CASSSRQGWETQYF
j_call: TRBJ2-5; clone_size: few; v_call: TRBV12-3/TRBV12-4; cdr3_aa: CASTTRGGLNQETQYF
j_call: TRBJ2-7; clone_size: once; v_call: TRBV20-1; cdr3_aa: CSARVPGRPFGEQYF
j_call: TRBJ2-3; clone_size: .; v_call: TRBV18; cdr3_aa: CASSPPKAGKTDTQYF
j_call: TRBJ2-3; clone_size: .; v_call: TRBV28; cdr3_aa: CASSLQGSGEDTQYF
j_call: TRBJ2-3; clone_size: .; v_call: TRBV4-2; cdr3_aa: CASSQGREGYTDTQYF
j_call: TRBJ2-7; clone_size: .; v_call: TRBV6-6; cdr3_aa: CASRRDGGSYEQYF
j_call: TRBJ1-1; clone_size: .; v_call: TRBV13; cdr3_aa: CASSYRAEAFF
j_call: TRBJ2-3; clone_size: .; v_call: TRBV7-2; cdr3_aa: CASSPAYGDTQYF
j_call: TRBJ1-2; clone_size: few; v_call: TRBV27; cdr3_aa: CASSLGWTGEHGYTF
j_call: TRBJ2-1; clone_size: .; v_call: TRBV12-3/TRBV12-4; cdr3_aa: CASSPQAGGLQFF
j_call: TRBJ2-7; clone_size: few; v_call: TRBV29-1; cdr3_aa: CSVRRYQEESYEQYF